These 20 T cell receptor beta chains came from one sample sequenced in a study of T cells in tuberculosis. The table came from immunoSEQ multiplex PCR; TCRdb's copy has only in-frame clones and leaves some out. The sample consists of about 43,000 clones, about 96% of them appearing once. Sequencing was done on a sample of PBMCs. These receptors were obtained from a donor aged 10-29 years with latent tuberculosis or without tuberculosis infection.

The chain recombines TRBV5-1 with TRBJ2-5; a possible D gene is TRBD1 (6 bases). Germline assignment: CDR1 SGHRS and CDR2 YFSETQ. This CDR3 comprises 14 residues. V was trimmed by 3 bases and J by 2 bases, leaving 11 bases between them. Here the CDR3 DNA reads TGCGCCAGCAGCTCAGGGGCGGTTCAAGAGACCCAGTACTTC. Its protein is CASSSGAVQETQYF.

The rearrangement uses TRBV11-2 and TRBJ2-2; D might be TRBD2 (6 bases). Trimming removed 4 bases from V and 2 bases from J, with 11 bases in between. The CDR3 extends over 15 amino acids. Germline V gene data show CDR1 as SGHAT and CDR2 as FQNNGV. The CDR3: CASSWGLQNTGELFF. Here the CDR3 DNA reads TGTGCCAGCAGCTGGGGACTTCAAAACACCGGGGAGCTGTTTTTT.

The chain joins TRBV19 to TRBJ2-7; D gene uncertain. This CDR3 is built from 12 residues. CDR1 is LNHDA and CDR2 is SQIVND in the germline V gene (reference sequence). V lost 3 bases and J 6 bases, leaving 9 bases between the germline ends. CDR3 in DNA: TGTGCCAGTAGTATCCCAAGAGGCGAGCAGTACTTC. Protein sequence: CASSIPRGEQYF.

V gene TRBV6-1 combines with J gene TRBJ1-3; no clear D. The CDR3 has 13 residues. V lost 8 bases, J lost 7 bases, and 15 bases lay in between. CDR1 and CDR2 (germline): MNHNS, SASEGT. The CDR3 protein is CASDSGPGNTIYF. The CDR3, as DNA: TGTGCCAGCGATTCCGGGCCGGGGAACACCATATATTTT.

This chain uses TRBV5-5 with TRBJ1-2; 9 bases fit TRBD1. The CDR3 consists of 15 residues. From germline, CDR1 is SGHKS and CDR2 YYEKEE (reference sequence). V lost 0 bases, J lost 4 bases, and 4 bases stayed unmatched. The CDR3 spells CASSLGQGGPYGYTF. CDR3 DNA sequence: TGTGCCAGCAGCTTGGGACAGGGGGGTCCCTATGGCTACACCTTC.

In DNA, the CDR3 is TGCGCCAGCAGCCAAGGTCTTCGGGAGGGGGCTGCCGGAAACACCATATATTTT. Its protein product is CASSQGLREGAAGNTIYF. This chain links TRBV4-1 with TRBJ1-3, with TRBD1 matching 7 bases. V shed 1 base and J 4 bases; nucleotides not matched to a gene: 13. The length of the CDR3 is 18 residues. Germline CDR1 is MGHRA and CDR2 is YSYEKL.

This clone is a singleton in its sample. V gene TRBV27 combines with J gene TRBJ2-3, with 7 positions matching TRBD2. The CDR3 sequence is 15 residues long. CDR1 MNHEY and CDR2 SMNVEV come from the germline V gene (reference sequence). V lost 5 bases, J lost 3 bases, and 8 bases stayed unmatched. Written as DNA, the CDR3 is TGTGCCAGCAGTCCGGGGAGGGTAGGGACAGATACGCAGTATTTT. Protein: CASSPGRVGTDTQYF.

This rearrangement joins TRBV19 to TRBJ1-4; the match to TRBD1 covers 8 bases. J was trimmed by 11 bases and V by 8 bases; bases with no gene match: 10. The CDR3 has 13 amino acids. In germline, CDR1 is LNHDA, CDR2 SQIVND (reference sequence). CDR3 nucleotides: TGTGCCAGTGACGAACAGGGGGATAGGAAACTGTTTTTT. Its translation: CASDEQGDRKLFF.

This chain uses TRBV5-6 with TRBJ2-1, with 7 bases fitting TRBD1. The ends lost 2 bases at V and 5 bases at J; junction bases unmatched: 7. Germline CDR1 SGHDT, CDR2 YYEEEE. This CDR3 contains 15 residues. CDR3 in DNA: TGTGCCAGCAGCTTATACCTTGGGACAGACAATGAGCAGTTCTTC. Amino acid sequence: CASSLYLGTDNEQFF.

This clone is judged medium-sized. This sequence joins TRBV4-2 and TRBJ2-3, with 9 bases matching TRBD2. Trimming removed 0 bases from V and 4 bases from J; junction bases left unmatched: 5. CDR1 and CDR2 from the germline V gene are LGHNA and YNFKEQ. The CDR3 has 16 residues. CDR3 bases: TGTGCCAGCAGCCAAGAGGAACTAGCGGGCGCAGATACGCAGTATTTT. The encoded protein is CASSQEELAGADTQYF.

Only a few counts were recorded for this clone. The chain combines TRBV30 with TRBJ2-1; TRBD2 might be the D (6 bases). With 0 bases removed from V and 11 bases from J, the gap between germline ends came to 11 bases. Germline V gene data show CDR1 as GTSNPN and CDR2 as SVGIG (reference sequence). CDR3 length: 12 amino acids. The CDR3 region has the DNA TGTGCCTGGAGTGTAAGAGGGAGGAAGCAGTTCTTC. This codes for CAWSVRGRKQFF. The full variable domain, rest sourced from reference TRBV30 and TRBJ2-1, is SQTIHQWPATLVQPVGSPLSLECTVEGTSNPNLYWYRQAAGRGLQLLFYSVGIGQISSEVPQNLSASRPQDRQFILSSKKLLLSDSGFYLCAWSVRGRKQFFGPGTRLTVL.

V gene TRBV19 combines with J gene TRBJ1-3; 8 nucleotides line up with TRBD1. The CDR3 is 14 residues long. Looked up from germline, CDR1 is LNHDA and CDR2 is SQIVND (reference sequence). V lost 4 bases to trimming and J lost 3 bases; unmatched junction nucleotides: 2. The DNA of the CDR3 is TGTGCCAGTAGTACGACAGGGGTTGGAAACACCATATATTTT. This gives the protein CASSTTGVGNTIYF.

This chain connects TRBV7-9 to TRBJ2-7; TRBD1 matches at 8 bases. The CDR3 is 15 amino acids. Per the germline V gene, CDR1 is SEHNR and CDR2 is FQNEAQ (reference sequence). J gave up 4 bases and V 5 bases, and 10 bases lay outside the gene matches. This chain's CDR3 is CASSPGTGGPYEQYF. As DNA, the CDR3 is TGTGCCAGCAGCCCCGGGACAGGAGGACCTTACGAGCAGTACTTC.

The chain has TRBV25-1 and TRBJ1-1; 11 positions match TRBD1. In germline, CDR1 is MGHDK, CDR2 SYGVNS. V shed 6 bases and J 0 bases; nucleotides not matched to a gene: 9. The CDR3 loop spans 17 amino acids. The CDR3 nucleotides read TGTGCCAGCAGCCCCGGGACAGGGGGTTTACTGAACACTGAAGCTTTCTTT. Translated: CASSPGTGGLLNTEAFF.

The chain joins TRBV30 to TRBJ1-2; the match to TRBD1 covers 7 bases. The CDR3 has 15 amino acids. CDR1 is GTSNPN and CDR2 is SVGIG in the germline V gene (reference sequence). The ends lost 4 bases at V and 1 base at J; junction bases unmatched: 9. The chain's CDR3 is CAWISLQGVNYGYTF. The CDR3 DNA sequence: TGTGCCTGGATAAGTCTGCAGGGGGTTAACTATGGCTACACCTTC.

The genes are TRBV21-1 and TRBJ1-2; the D call in the table, TRBD1, was not verified against the DNA. TRBV21-1 is a pseudogene. CDR3 length equals 13 residues. The CDR3 nucleotides read TGTGCCAGCAGCAGGACAGGTTCGGATGGCTACACCTTC. Its translation is CASSRTGSDGYTF.

This sequence joins TRBV19 and TRBJ2-7; no clear D gene. Trimming took 6 bases from V and 0 from J, leaving 15 bases between them. The CDR3 is 15 residues long. CDR1 LNHDA and CDR2 SQIVND come from the germline V gene (reference sequence). The CDR3 region has the DNA TGTGCCAGTAGCGACCTCCGAGGCAGCTCCTACGAGCAGTACTTC. The encoded protein is CASSDLRGSSYEQYF.

The chain couples TRBV9 to TRBJ1-1; D remains unclear. CDR1 is SGDLS and CDR2 is YYNGEE in the germline V gene. Trimming removed 0 bases at V and 0 bases at J, with 6 bases between. This CDR3 has 14 amino acids. CDR3 amino acids: CASSVDGMNTEAFF. The DNA for the CDR3 is TGTGCCAGCAGCGTAGACGGGATGAACACTGAAGCTTTCTTT. Full variable domain (outside the CDR3, taken from reference TRBV9 and TRBJ1-1): DSGVTQTPKHLITATGQRVTLRCSPRSGDLSVYWYQQSLDQGLQFLIQYYNGEERAKGNILERFSAQQFPDLHSELNLSSLELGDSALYFCASSVDGMNTEAFFGQGTRLTVV.

This rearrangement joins TRBV11-2 to TRBJ1-3, with unresolved D. Germline lookup yields CDR1 SGHAT and CDR2 FQNNGV. The CDR3 sequence is 19 residues long. Deletions cut 1 base from V and 5 bases from J, with 24 bases between. In DNA form, the CDR3 reads TGTGCCAGCAGCTTAGGGCAGCTCGTAGCCCTCTCTGTGAGAAACACCATATATTTT. This codes for CASSLGQLVALSVRNTIYF.

The chain joins TRBV9 to TRBJ1-1, with no clear D. The CDR3 has 15 amino acids. V dropped 0 bases and J dropped 1 base, with 10 bases sitting between them. The germline CDR1 and CDR2 sequences are SGDLS and YYNGEE. The CDR3 DNA reads TGTGCCAGCAGCGTAGAGGGAGGTCAGAACACTGAAGCTTTCTTT. This translates into CASSVEGGQNTEAFF. Full variable domain (rest looked up from reference TRBV9 and TRBJ1-1): DSGVTQTPKHLITATGQRVTLRCSPRSGDLSVYWYQQSLDQGLQFLIQYYNGEERAKGNILERFSAQQFPDLHSELNLSSLELGDSALYFCASSVEGGQNTEAFFGQGTRLTVV.